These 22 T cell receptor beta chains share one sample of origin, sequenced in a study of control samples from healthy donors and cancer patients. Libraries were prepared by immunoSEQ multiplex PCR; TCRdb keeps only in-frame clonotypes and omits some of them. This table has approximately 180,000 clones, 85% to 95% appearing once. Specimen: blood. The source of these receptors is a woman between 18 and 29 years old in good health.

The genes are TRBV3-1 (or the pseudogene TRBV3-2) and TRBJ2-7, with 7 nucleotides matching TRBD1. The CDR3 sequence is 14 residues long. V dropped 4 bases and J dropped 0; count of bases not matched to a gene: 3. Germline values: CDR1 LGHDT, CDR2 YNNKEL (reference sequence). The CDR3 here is CASSRQGSSYEQYF. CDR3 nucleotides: TGTGCCAGCAGCCGACAGGGCAGCTCCTACGAGCAGTACTTC.

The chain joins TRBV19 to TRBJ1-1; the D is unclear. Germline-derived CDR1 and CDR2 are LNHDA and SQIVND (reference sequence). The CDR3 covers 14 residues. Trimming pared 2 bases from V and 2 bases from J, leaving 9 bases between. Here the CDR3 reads CASSIINRNTEAFF. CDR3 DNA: TGTGCCAGTAGTATAATAAACCGAAACACTGAAGCTTTCTTT.

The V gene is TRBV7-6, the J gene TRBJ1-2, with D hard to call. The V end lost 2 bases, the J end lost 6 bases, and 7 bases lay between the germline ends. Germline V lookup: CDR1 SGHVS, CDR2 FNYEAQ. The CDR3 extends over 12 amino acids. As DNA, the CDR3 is TGTGCCAGCAGCTTACAAGGCGATGGCTACACCTTC. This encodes CASSLQGDGYTF.

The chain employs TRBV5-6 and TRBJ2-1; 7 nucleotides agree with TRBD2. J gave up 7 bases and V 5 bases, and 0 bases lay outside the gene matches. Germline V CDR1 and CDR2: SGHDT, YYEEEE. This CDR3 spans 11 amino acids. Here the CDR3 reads CASRAGNEQFF. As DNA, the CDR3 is TGTGCCAGCAGAGCGGGAAATGAGCAGTTCTTC. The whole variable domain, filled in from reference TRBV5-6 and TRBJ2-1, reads DAGVTQSPTHLIKTRGQQVTLRCSPKSGHDTVSWYQQALGQGPQFIFQYYEEEERQRGNFPDRFSGHQFPNYSSELNVNALLLGDSALYLCASRAGNEQFFGPGTRLTVL.

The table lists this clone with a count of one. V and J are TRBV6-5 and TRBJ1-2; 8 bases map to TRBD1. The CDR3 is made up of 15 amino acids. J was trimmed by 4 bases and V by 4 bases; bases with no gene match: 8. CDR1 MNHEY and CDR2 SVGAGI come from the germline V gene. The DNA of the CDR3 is TGTGCCAGCAGTTCCTGGACAGGGTATGGCTATGGCTACACCTTC. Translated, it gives CASSSWTGYGYGYTF.

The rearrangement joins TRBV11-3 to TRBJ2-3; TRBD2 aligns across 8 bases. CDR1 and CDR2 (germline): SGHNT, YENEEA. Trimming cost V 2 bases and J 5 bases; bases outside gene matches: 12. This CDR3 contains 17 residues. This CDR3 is CASSLLRGGLGRDTQYF. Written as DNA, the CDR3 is TGTGCCAGCAGCTTACTCCGGGGGGGCCTGGGAAGAGATACGCAGTATTTT.

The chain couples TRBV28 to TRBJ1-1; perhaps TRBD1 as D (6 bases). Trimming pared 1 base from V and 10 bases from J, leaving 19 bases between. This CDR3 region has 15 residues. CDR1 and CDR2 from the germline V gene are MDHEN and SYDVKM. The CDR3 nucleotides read TGTGCCAGCAGTTTATTGGGGGCGCTTATATTCGGAGCTTTCTTT. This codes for CASSLLGALIFGAFF.

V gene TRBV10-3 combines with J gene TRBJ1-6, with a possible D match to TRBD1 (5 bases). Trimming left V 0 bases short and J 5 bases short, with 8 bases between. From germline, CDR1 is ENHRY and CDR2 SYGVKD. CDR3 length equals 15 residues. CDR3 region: CAISESGGDNSPLHF. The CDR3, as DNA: TGTGCCATCAGTGAGTCGGGGGGGGATAATTCACCCCTCCACTTT.

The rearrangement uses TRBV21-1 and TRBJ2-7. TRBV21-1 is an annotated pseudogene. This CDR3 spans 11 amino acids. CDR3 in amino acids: CASSKGNEQYF. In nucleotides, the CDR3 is TGTGCCAGCAGCAAAGGCAACGAGCAGTACTTC.

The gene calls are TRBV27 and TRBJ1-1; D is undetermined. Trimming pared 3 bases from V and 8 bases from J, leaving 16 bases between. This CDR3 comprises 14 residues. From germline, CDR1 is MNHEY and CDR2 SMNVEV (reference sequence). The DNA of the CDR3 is TGTGCCAGCAGTTTGGAGTATTCAGTCGTCGAAGCTTTCTTT. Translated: CASSLEYSVVEAFF.

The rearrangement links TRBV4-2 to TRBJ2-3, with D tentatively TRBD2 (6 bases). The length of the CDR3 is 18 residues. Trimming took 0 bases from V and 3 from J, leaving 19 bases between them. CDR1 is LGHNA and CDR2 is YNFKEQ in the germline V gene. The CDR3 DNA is TGTGCCAGCAGCCAAGATCTGGGAGGTTCCTTTCAAACAGATACGCAGTATTTT. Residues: CASSQDLGGSFQTDTQYF.

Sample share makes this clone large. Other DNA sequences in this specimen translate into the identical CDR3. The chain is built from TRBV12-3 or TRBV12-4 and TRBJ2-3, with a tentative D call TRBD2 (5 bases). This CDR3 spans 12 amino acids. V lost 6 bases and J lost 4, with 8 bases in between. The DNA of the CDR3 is TGTGCCAGCAGCTTGAGGGCAGATACGCAGTATTTT. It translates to CASSLRADTQYF.

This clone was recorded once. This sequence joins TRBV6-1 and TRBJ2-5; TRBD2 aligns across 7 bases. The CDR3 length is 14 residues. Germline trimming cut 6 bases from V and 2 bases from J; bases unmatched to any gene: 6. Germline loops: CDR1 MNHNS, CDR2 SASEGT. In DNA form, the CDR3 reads TGTGCCAGCAGCCCCCTCGGGGGGCAAGAGACCCAGTACTTC. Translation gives CASSPLGGQETQYF.

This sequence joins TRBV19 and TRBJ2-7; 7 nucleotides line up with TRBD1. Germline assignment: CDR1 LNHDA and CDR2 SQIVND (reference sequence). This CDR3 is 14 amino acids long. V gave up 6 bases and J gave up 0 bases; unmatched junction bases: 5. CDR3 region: CASSRTGSSYEQYF. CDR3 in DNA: TGTGCCAGTAGCCGGACAGGCAGCTCCTACGAGCAGTACTTC.

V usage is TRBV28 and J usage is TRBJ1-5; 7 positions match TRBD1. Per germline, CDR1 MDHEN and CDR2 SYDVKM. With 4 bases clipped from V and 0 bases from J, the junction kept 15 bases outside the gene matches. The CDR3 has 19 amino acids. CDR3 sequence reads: CASSSSTPRDSYSNQPQHF. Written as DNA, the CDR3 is TGTGCCAGCAGTTCCTCTACCCCCCGGGACAGCTATAGCAATCAGCCCCAGCATTTT. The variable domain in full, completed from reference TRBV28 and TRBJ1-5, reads DVKVTQSSRYLVKRTGEKVFLECVQDMDHENMFWYRQDPGLGLRLIYFSYDVKMKEKGDIPEGYSVSREKKERFSLILESASTNQTSMYLCASSSSTPRDSYSNQPQHFGDGTRLSIL.

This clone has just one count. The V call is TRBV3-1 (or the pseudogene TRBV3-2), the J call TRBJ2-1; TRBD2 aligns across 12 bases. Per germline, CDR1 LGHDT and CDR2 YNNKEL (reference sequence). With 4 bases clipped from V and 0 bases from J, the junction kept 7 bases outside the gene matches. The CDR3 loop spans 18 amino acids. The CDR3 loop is CASSRQTSGGSSYNEQFF. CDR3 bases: TGTGCCAGCAGCCGCCAGACTAGCGGGGGTTCCTCCTACAATGAGCAGTTCTTC.

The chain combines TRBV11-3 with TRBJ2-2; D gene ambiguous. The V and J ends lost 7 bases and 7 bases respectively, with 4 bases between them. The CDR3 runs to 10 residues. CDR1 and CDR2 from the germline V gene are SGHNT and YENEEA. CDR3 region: CASTFGELFF. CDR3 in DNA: TGTGCCAGCACCTTCGGGGAGCTGTTTTTT.

DNA of the CDR3: TGTGCCAGCAGCTCCGGTGACTATGGCTACACCTTC. Translating it yields CASSSGDYGYTF. V usage is TRBV3-1 (or the pseudogene TRBV3-2) and J usage is TRBJ1-2; no definite D call. The V end was cut by 5 bases, the J end by 3 bases, with 7 bases between. The germline V gene encodes CDR1 LGHDT and CDR2 YNNKEL (reference sequence). The CDR3 extends over 12 amino acids.

CDR3 DNA: TGTGCCAGCAGCCAGCAGGGGCCGAACACTGAAGCTTTCTTT. This translates into CASSQQGPNTEAFF. The chain is built from TRBV7-9 and TRBJ1-1, with a weak D call TRBD1 (6 bases). The CDR3 runs 14 residues. The V end was cut by 5 bases, the J end by 1 base, with 11 bases between. Germline V gene lookup returns CDR1 SEHNR and CDR2 FQNEAQ (reference sequence).

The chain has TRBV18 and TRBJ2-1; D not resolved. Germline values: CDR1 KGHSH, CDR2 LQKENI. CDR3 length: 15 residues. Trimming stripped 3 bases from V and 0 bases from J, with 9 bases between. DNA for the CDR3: TGTGCCAGCTCACCGCCTTCCAGCTCCTACAATGAGCAGTTCTTC. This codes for CASSPPSSSYNEQFF.

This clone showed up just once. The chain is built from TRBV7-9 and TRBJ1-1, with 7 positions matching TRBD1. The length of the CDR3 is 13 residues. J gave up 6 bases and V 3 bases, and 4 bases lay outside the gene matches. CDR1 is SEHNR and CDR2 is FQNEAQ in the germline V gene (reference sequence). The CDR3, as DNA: TGTGCCAGCAGCTTTGACAGGGATCCTGAAGCTTTCTTT. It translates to CASSFDRDPEAFF.

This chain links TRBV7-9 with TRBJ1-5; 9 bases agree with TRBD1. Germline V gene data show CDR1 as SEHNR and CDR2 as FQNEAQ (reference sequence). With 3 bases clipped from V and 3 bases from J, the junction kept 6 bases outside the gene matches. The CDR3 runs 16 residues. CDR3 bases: TGTGCCAGCAGCTTGGGGACAGGGTCCTACAATCAGCCCCAGCATTTT. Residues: CASSLGTGSYNQPQHF.